The 5 T cell receptor beta chains below were found in one sample sequenced in a study of cytomegalovirus exposure and HLA in healthy donors. Researchers ran the PCR with 60 Vbeta and 13 Jbeta primers. Assay: immunoSEQ multiplex PCR; the TCRdb copy retains only in-frame clones and omits some. This table has 46,000 or so clones, 60% to 70% appearing once. Material for sequencing was PBMCs. Every receptor here comes from a man aged 55 to 70 in good health and CMV-seropositive.

This sequence joins TRBV7-9 and TRBJ1-4; D remains unclear. This CDR3 region has 12 residues. CDR1 SEHNR and CDR2 FQNEAQ come from the germline V gene (reference sequence). V gave up 8 bases and J gave up 7 bases, with 11 bases separating them. The CDR3: CASPPGSEKLFF. As DNA, the CDR3 is TGTGCCAGCCCCCCGGGGTCTGAAAAACTGTTTTTT.

V is TRBV7-2 and J is TRBJ2-7, with D tentatively TRBD1 (6 bases). This CDR3 is built from 15 residues. The V gene's germline CDR1 is SGHTA and CDR2 FQGNSA. V dropped 1 base and J dropped 7 bases, with 17 bases sitting between them. Here the CDR3 DNA reads TGTGCCAGCAGCTTAGAATCGACAGGCCCCCGGGAGCAGTACTTC. This sequence encodes CASSLESTGPREQYF.

This clone turned up a few times. This chain joins TRBV30 and TRBJ1-1; D gene uncertain. Per germline, CDR1 GTSNPN and CDR2 SVGIG (reference sequence). The CDR3 consists of 13 residues. Trimming took 4 bases from V and 3 from J, leaving 12 bases between them. The CDR3, as DNA: TGTGCCTGGACCCTCGGACTCTACACTGAAGCTTTCTTT. Translation gives CAWTLGLYTEAFF.

Only a few counts were recorded for this clone. This chain connects TRBV11-2 to TRBJ2-7, with D possibly TRBD2 on 5 matching bases. The germline gives CDR1 SGHAT, CDR2 FQNNGV. There are 13 residues in the CDR3. V gave up 0 bases and J gave up 4 bases, with 7 bases separating them. CDR3 amino acids: CASSLDRGYEQYF. DNA of the CDR3: TGTGCCAGCAGCTTAGATCGCGGGTACGAGCAGTACTTC.

The chain combines TRBV7-2 with TRBJ1-3; perhaps TRBD1 as D (5 bases). Looked up from germline, CDR1 is SGHTA and CDR2 is FQGNSA. V dropped 5 bases and J dropped 3 bases, with 14 bases sitting between them. CDR3 length equals 15 residues. The CDR3 region is CASSTGGTFGNTIYF. CDR3 nucleotide sequence: TGTGCCAGCAGCACCGGGGGGACTTTTGGAAACACCATATATTTT.